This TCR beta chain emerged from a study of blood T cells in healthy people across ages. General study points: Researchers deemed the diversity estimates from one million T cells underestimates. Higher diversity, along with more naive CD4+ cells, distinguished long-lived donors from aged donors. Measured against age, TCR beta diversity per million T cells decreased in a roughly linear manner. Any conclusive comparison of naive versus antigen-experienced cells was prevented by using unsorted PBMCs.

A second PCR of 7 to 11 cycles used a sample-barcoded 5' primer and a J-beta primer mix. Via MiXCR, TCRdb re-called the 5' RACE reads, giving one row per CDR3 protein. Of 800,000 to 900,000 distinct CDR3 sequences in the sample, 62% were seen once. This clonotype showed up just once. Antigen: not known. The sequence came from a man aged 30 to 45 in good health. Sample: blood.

The CDR3 loop is CASSPTGAVGGYTF. DNA for the CDR3: TGTGCCAGCAGTCCGACAGGGGCCGTGGGAGGCTACACCTTC. The rearrangement uses TRBV12-3 or TRBV12-4 and TRBJ1-2; 8 bases align to TRBD1. The CDR3 sequence is 14 residues long. The V segment lost 5 bases and the J segment 8 bases; nucleotides outside the gene matches: 10.